These T cell receptor beta chains were read from a single sample in a study of T-cell memory formation after mild COVID-19. In TCRdb, the 5' RACE reads were re-called with MiXCR into one record per CDR3 protein. The sample records 110,000 to 150,000 distinct CDR3 sequences, 13% to 15% being singletons. Input material: PBMCs or a T cell subset sorted from them (not recorded which). The receptors stem from an adult woman who had mild COVID-19 (a few samples of this study predate the infection). Cell type and time point are not known. CDR3s include the opening cysteine and the closing phenylalanine or tryptophan. D genes are given only for firm matches. Rows give clone size only sometimes, using once, few, many, or a class for an expanded clone.

clone size	D gene	V gene	J gene	CDR3 DNA	CDR3 protein
many	TRBD2	TRBV6-5	TRBJ2-3	TGTGCCAGCAGTTACTCGAAGACGGGAGGTGGAGATACGCAGTATTTT	CASSYSKTGGGDTQYF
NA	NA	TRBV20-1	TRBJ1-1	TGCAGTGCTAGAAACGGGAACACTGAAGCTTTCTTT	CSARNGNTEAFF
NA	NA	TRBV12-3/TRBV12-4	TRBJ2-1	TGTGCCAGCAGTTTATCCTGGGACCTCCTCGATGATGAGCAGTTCTTC	CASSLSWDLLDDEQFF
NA	TRBD2	TRBV12-3/TRBV12-4	TRBJ2-5	TGTGCCAGCAGTCCCGGGCCGGGAGGGACCCAGTACTTC	CASSPGPGGTQYF
many	TRBD2	TRBV4-2	TRBJ2-7	TGTGCCAGCAGCCAAGAAGGTGGGACTAGCGGGGGACTGTTCTACGAGCAGTACTTC	CASSQEGGTSGGLFYEQYF
few	NA	TRBV27	TRBJ2-1	TGTGCCAGCAGCCCTACACGGAGTGAGCAGTTCTTC	CASSPTRSEQFF
NA	TRBD1	TRBV30	TRBJ1-1	TGTGCCTGGGTGGGGACAGGGAACACTGAAGCTTTCTTT	CAWVGTGNTEAFF
few	NA	TRBV6-5	TRBJ2-5	TGTGCCAGCAGTTACTCGTTTAAAGAGACCCAGTACTTC	CASSYSFKETQYF
NA	NA	TRBV29-1	TRBJ2-7	TGCAGCGTTGAAGATCCGAACTCAGGGGACTCCTACGAGCAGTACTTC	CSVEDPNSGDSYEQYF
few	NA	TRBV10-2	TRBJ2-7	TGCGCCAGCAGTGAGTCCTCGGGGTACGAGCAGTACTTC	CASSESSGYEQYF
few	NA	TRBV20-1	TRBJ1-6	TGCAGTGCCAGAGGAGCGGACAACTATAATTCACCCCTCCACTTT	CSARGADNYNSPLHF
many	NA	TRBV7-9	TRBJ2-5	TGTGCCAGCAGCTCGCGGCTCCAAGAGACCCAGTACTTC	CASSSRLQETQYF
many	TRBD1	TRBV7-9	TRBJ1-1	TGTGCCAGCAGCTCAGATACAGGGGTTCGGACTGAAGCTTTCTTT	CASSSDTGVRTEAFF
few	TRBD1	TRBV7-6	TRBJ2-7	TGTGCCAGCAGCTCCCAACCGGGACAGGTCTACGAGCAGTACTTC	CASSSQPGQVYEQYF
few	NA	TRBV13	TRBJ1-2	TGTGCCAGCAGCTCTCGGGGTTCCTATGGCTACACCTTC	CASSSRGSYGYTF
few	NA	TRBV9	TRBJ2-1	TGTGCCAGCAGCGTTACGAGCTCCTACAATGAGCAGTTCTTC	CASSVTSSYNEQFF
few	TRBD1	TRBV13	TRBJ2-7	TGTGCCAGCAGCTCCGGGACAGGACACTACGAGCAGTACTTC	CASSSGTGHYEQYF
few	NA	TRBV5-6	TRBJ2-5	TGTGCCAGCAGCTTGGGGGGGGGGCGAGAGACCCAGTACTTC	CASSLGGGRETQYF
few	NA	TRBV4-1	TRBJ2-5	TGCGCCAGCAGCCAATCCGGAAGCGCGACGTTACAAGAGACCCAGTACTTC	CASSQSGSATLQETQYF
few	TRBD2	TRBV15	TRBJ2-5	TGTGCCACCAGTTCCTCTAGCGGGAGAGGGGAGACCCAGTACTTC	CATSSSSGRGETQYF
few	NA	TRBV11-3	TRBJ2-1	TGTGCCAGCAGCGGTAATGAGCAGTTCTTC	CASSGNEQFF
many	NA	TRBV4-1	TRBJ2-2	TGCGCCAGCGAAGGGATGGCTGGGGAGCTGTTTTTT	CASEGMAGELFF
NA	NA	TRBV27	TRBJ1-5	TGTGCCAGCAAAGGTTTAGGTTATAGCAATCAGCCCCAGCATTTT	CASKGLGYSNQPQHF
NA	NA	TRBV6-1	TRBJ2-2	TGTGCCAGCAGTGGTTGGGGCCTAAACACCGGGGAGCTGTTTTTT	CASSGWGLNTGELFF
many	NA	TRBV12-3/TRBV12-4	TRBJ2-1	TGTGCCAGCAGTTTAGGAGAAAGCCCCTACAATGAGCAGTTCTTC	CASSLGESPYNEQFF
NA	NA	TRBV29-1	TRBJ2-5	TGCTCATTCGCAGGGGTTGGTGAGACCCAGTACTTC	CSFAGVGETQYF
few	NA	TRBV5-4	TRBJ2-5	TGTGCCAGCAGCTTGGTGGCGGGGGCGGGAGAGACCCAGTACTTC	CASSLVAGAGETQYF
NA	TRBD1	TRBV2	TRBJ1-1	TGTGCCAGCAGTTCCGGGACAGGGTGGACTGAAGCTTTCTTT	CASSSGTGWTEAFF
NA	NA	TRBV6-5	TRBJ2-7	TGTGCCACCGGGGACAACTCCTACGAGCAGTACTTC	CATGDNSYEQYF
few	NA	TRBV4-2	TRBJ1-5	TGTGCCAGCAGCCAAGATGGGGGGGCGTTGCAGCCCCAGCATTTT	CASSQDGGALQPQHF
few	TRBD1	TRBV10-3	TRBJ2-5	TGTGCCATCAGTGACGGGGGACAGGCCCAAGAGACCCAGTACTTC	CAISDGGQAQETQYF
NA	TRBD1	TRBV7-9	TRBJ2-1	TGTGCCAGCAGCTGGGACAGGAGCTCCTACAATGAGCAGTTCTTC	CASSWDRSSYNEQFF
NA	TRBD2	TRBV29-1	TRBJ2-1	TGCAGCGTTGTTCCCCTAGCGGGAGGGGAATGGGATGAGCAGTTCTTC	CSVVPLAGGEWDEQFF
few	NA	TRBV29-1	TRBJ2-7	TGCAGCGTTGAACGCCAGGGAGGCCCTTACGAGCAGTACTTC	CSVERQGGPYEQYF
few	NA	TRBV12-3/TRBV12-4	TRBJ2-3	TGTGCCAGCAGCTCGACAGATTACGTGGATACGCAGTATTTT	CASSSTDYVDTQYF
few	NA	TRBV7-6	TRBJ2-7	TGTGCCAGCAGCTTAGGGGATTCCTACGAGCAGTACTTC	CASSLGDSYEQYF
NA	TRBD2	TRBV29-1	TRBJ2-1	TGCAGCGTTCCAGGGACTAGCGGGTTCGTGAATGAGCAGTTCTTC	CSVPGTSGFVNEQFF
many	TRBD2	TRBV4-3	TRBJ2-1	TGCGCCAGCAGCCAAGCCGGCCCGGGACTAGCGGGAGATGAGCAGTTCTTC	CASSQAGPGLAGDEQFF
NA	NA	TRBV7-9	TRBJ2-3	TGTGCCAGCAGCTTTAACCCGGGGGGCCATAGCACAGATACGCAGTATTTT	CASSFNPGGHSTDTQYF
NA	NA	TRBV15	TRBJ1-5	TGTGCCACCAGCGGCCAGGGACGCAATCAGCCCCAGCATTTT	CATSGQGRNQPQHF
NA	NA	TRBV24-1	TRBJ2-5	TGTGCCTCCGGGGAGACAAACCAAGAGACCCAGTACTTC	CASGETNQETQYF
few	NA	TRBV12-3/TRBV12-4	TRBJ2-3	TGTGCCAGCAGTTTCCGTATAAACACAGATACGCAGTATTTT	CASSFRINTDTQYF
many	NA	TRBV27	TRBJ2-4	TGTGCCAGCAGTTTACGGGAGACGGCCAAAAACATTCAGTACTTC	CASSLRETAKNIQYF
NA	NA	TRBV20-1	TRBJ1-1	TGCAGTGCTAGAGATCGTAAGGGTGGGACTGAAGCTTTCTTT	CSARDRKGGTEAFF
many	NA	TRBV30	TRBJ1-1	TGTGCCTGGAGTCGATTACAGGGTTACACTGAAGCTTTCTTT	CAWSRLQGYTEAFF
once	NA	TRBV7-9	TRBJ2-1	TGTGCCAGCACCCCGGGGACCTTAGACAATGAGCAGTTCTTC	CASTPGTLDNEQFF
few	TRBD2	TRBV7-6	TRBJ2-1	TGTGCCAGCAGCCGAACCGGACTAGCGGGAATGAATGAGCAGTTCTTC	CASSRTGLAGMNEQFF
NA	NA	TRBV28	TRBJ2-7	TGTGCCAGCAGTATAACTAGCAGAGCCTACGAGCAGTACTTC	CASSITSRAYEQYF
NA	NA	TRBV6-5	TRBJ2-3	TGTGCCAGCAGCGGGGCCCCTAGCACAGATACGCAGTATTTT	CASSGAPSTDTQYF
few	NA	TRBV7-6	TRBJ1-1	TGTGCCAGCAGCCCGGACAAAATTGCTTTCTTT	CASSPDKIAFF
NA	TRBD1	TRBV11-1	TRBJ1-1	TGTGCCAGCAGCCCTCCGGGACAGCTGAACACTGACGCTTTCTTT	CASSPPGQLNTDAFF
NA	NA	TRBV6-6	TRBJ1-5	TGTGCCAGCAGCCTTCGGACGGACTTCAATCAGCCCCAGCATTTT	CASSLRTDFNQPQHF
many	NA	TRBV5-1	TRBJ2-3	TGCGCCAGCAGCCCGAAATACGCGTTCACAGATACGCAGTATTTT	CASSPKYAFTDTQYF